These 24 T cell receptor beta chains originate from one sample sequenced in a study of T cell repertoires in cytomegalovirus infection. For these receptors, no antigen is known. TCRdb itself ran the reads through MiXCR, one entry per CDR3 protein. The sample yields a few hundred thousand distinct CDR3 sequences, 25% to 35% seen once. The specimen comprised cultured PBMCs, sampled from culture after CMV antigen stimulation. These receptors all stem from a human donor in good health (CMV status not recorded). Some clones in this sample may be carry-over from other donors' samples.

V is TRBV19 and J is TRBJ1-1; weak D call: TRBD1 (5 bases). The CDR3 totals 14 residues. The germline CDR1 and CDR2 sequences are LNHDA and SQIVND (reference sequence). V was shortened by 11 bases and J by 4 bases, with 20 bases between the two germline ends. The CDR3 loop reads CASWDRLGSTEAFF. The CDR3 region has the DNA TGTGCCTCATGGGACCGCCTTGGGTCCACTGAAGCTTTCTTT.

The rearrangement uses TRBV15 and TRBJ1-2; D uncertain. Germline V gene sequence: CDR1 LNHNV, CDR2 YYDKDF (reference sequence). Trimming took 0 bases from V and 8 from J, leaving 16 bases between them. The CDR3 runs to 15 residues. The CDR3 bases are TGTGCCACCAGCAGAGATTTGACCGGCCGAGCGGGCTACACCTTC. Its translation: CATSRDLTGRAGYTF.

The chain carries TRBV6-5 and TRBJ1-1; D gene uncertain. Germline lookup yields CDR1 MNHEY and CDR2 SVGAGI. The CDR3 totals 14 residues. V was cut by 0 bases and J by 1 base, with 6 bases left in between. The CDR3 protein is CASSYSPGNTEAFF. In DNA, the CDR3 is TGTGCCAGCAGTTACTCTCCGGGGAACACTGAAGCTTTCTTT.

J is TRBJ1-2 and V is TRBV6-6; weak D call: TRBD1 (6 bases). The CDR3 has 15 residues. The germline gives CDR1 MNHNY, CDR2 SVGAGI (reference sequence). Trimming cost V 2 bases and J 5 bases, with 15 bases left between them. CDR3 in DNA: TGTGCCAGCAGTTACGACGGGACACTTGCTTATGGCTACACCTTC. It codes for CASSYDGTLAYGYTF.

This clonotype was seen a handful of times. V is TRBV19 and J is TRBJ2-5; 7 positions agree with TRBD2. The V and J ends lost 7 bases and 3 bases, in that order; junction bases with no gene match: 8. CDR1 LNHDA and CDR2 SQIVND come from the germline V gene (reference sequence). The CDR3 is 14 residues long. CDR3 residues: CASTTRRGEETQYF. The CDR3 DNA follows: TGTGCCAGTACTACTCGACGGGGGGAAGAGACCCAGTACTTC.

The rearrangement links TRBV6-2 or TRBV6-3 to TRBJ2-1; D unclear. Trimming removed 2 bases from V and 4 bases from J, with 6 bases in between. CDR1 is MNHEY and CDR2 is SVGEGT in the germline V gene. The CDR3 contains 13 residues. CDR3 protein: CASSYGVYNEQFF. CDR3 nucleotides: TGTGCCAGCAGTTACGGGGTTTACAATGAGCAGTTCTTC.

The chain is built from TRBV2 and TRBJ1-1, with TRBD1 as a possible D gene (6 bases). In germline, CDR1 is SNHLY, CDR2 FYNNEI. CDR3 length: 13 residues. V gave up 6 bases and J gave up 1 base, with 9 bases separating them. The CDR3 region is CASRRGGNTEAFF. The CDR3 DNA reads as TGTGCCAGCAGGCGAGGGGGGAACACTGAAGCTTTCTTT. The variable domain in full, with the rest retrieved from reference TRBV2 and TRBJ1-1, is EPEVTQTPSHQVTQMGQEVILRCVPISNHLYFYWYRQILGQKVEFLVSFYNNEISEKSEIFDDQFSVERPDGSNFTLKIRSTKLEDSAMYFCASRRGGNTEAFFGQGTRLTVV.

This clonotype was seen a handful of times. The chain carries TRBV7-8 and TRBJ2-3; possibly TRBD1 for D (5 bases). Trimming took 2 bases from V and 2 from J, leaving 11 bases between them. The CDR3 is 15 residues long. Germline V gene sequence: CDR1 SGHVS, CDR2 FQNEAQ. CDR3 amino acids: CASSLSRALTDTQYF. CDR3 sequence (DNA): TGTGCCAGCAGCTTAAGCAGGGCCCTCACAGATACGCAGTATTTT.

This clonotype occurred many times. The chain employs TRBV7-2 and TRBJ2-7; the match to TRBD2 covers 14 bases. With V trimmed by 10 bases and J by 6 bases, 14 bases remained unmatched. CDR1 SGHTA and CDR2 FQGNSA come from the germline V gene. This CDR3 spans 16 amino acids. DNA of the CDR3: TGTGCCACCAAGAAAGGACTAGCGGGAGGCCAGAGCGAGCAGTACTTC. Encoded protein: CATKKGLAGGQSEQYF. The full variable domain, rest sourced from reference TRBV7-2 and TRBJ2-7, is GAGVSQSPSNKVTEKGKDVELRCDPISGHTALYWYRQSLGQGLEFLIYFQGNSAPDKSGLPSDRFSAERTGGSVSTLTIQRTQQEDSAVYLCATKKGLAGGQSEQYFGPGTRLTVT.

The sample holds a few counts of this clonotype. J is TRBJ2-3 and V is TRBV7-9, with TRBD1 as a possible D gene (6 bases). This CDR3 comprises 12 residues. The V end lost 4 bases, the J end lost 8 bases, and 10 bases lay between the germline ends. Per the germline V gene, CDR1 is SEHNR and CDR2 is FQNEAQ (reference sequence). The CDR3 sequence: CASSSTGFTQYF. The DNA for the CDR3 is TGTGCCAGCAGCTCGACAGGTTTTACGCAGTATTTT.

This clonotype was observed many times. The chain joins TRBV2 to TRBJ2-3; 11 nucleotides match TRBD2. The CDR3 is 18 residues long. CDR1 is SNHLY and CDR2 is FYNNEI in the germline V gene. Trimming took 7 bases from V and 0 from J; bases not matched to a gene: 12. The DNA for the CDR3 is TGTGCCAGCAACATGGGACTAGCGGTAGTGACTAGCACAGATACGCAGTATTTT. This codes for CASNMGLAVVTSTDTQYF.

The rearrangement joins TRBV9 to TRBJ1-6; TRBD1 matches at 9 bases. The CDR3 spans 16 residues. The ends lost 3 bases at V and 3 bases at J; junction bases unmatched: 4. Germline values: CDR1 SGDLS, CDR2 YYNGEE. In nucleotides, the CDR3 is TGTGCCAGCAGCGCCCGGACAGGGGACTATAATTCACCCCTCCACTTT. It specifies CASSARTGDYNSPLHF.

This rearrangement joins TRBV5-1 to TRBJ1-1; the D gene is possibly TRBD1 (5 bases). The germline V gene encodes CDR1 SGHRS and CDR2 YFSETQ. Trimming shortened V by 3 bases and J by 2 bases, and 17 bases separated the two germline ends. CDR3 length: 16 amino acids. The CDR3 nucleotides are TGCGCCAGCAGCTCCTTCCAGGGATACAGAAACACTGAAGCTTTCTTT. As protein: CASSSFQGYRNTEAFF.

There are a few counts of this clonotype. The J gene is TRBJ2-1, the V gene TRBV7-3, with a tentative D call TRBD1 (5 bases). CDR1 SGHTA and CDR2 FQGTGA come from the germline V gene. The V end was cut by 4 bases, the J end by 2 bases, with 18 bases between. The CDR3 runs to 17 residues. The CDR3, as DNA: TGTGCCAGCAGCTCCGCGCCTGGGGCGTCAGCCTACAATGAGCAGTTCTTC. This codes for CASSSAPGASAYNEQFF. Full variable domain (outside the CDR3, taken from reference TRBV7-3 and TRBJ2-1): GAGVSQTPSNKVTEKGKYVELRCDPISGHTALYWYRQSLGQGPEFLIYFQGTGAADDSGLPNDRFFAVRPEGSVSTLKIQRTERGDSAVYLCASSSAPGASAYNEQFFGPGTRLTVL.

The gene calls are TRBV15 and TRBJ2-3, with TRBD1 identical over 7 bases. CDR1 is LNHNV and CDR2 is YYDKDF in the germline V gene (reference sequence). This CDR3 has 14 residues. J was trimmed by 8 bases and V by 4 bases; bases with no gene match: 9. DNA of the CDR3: TGTGCCACCAGCACCGGGGACAGCCCCCTTACGCAGTATTTT. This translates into CATSTGDSPLTQYF.

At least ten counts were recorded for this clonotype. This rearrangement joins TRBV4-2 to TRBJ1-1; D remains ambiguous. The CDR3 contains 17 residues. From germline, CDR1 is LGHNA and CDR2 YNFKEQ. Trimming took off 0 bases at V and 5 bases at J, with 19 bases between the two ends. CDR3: CASSQDRPIGVVTEAFF. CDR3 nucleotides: TGTGCCAGCAGCCAAGACCGCCCGATTGGGGTGGTTACTGAAGCTTTCTTT.

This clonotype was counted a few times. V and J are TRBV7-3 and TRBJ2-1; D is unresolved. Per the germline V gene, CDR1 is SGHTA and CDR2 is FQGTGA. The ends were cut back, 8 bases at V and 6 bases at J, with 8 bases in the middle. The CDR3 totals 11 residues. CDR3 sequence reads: CASGLGNEQFF. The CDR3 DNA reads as TGTGCCAGCGGATTGGGCAATGAGCAGTTCTTC.

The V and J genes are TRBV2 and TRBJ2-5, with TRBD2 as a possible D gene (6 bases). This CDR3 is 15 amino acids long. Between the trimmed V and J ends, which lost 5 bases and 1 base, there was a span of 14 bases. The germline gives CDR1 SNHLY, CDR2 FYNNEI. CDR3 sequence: CASSMYGLTQETQYF. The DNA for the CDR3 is TGTGCCAGCAGTATGTACGGACTAACCCAAGAGACCCAGTACTTC.

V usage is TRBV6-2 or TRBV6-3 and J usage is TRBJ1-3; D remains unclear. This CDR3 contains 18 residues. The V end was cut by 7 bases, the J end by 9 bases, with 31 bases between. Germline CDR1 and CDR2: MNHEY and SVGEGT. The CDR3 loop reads CASTIHAAGPTEAGTIYF. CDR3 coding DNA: TGTGCCAGCACCATCCACGCAGCCGGGCCCACCGAGGCGGGCACCATATATTTT.

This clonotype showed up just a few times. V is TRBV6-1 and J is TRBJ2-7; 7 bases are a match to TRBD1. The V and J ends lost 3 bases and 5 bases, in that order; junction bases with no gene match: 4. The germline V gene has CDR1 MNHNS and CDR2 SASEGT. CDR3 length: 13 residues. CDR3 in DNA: TGTGCCAGCAGTGACCCGACAGGGAACGAGCAGTACTTC. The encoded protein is CASSDPTGNEQYF.

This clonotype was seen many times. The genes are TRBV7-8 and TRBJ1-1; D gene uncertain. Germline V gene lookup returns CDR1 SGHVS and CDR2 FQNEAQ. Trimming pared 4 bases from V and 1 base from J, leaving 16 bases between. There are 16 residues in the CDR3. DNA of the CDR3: TGTGCCAGCAGCTCCACGAGCTGGGGTTCGAACACTGAAGCTTTCTTT. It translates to CASSSTSWGSNTEAFF.

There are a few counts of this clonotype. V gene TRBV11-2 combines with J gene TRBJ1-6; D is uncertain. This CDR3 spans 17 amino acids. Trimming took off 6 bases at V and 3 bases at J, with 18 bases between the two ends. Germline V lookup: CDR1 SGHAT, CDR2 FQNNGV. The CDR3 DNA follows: TGTGCCAGCAGTCAAAAGGTCGGGTTCGGCTATAATTCACCCCTCCACTTT. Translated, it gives CASSQKVGFGYNSPLHF. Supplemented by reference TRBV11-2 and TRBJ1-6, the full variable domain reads EAGVAQSPRYKIIEKRQSVAFWCNPISGHATLYWYQQILGQGPKLLIQFQNNGVVDDSQLPKDRFSAERLKGVDSTLKIQPAKLEDSAVYLCASSQKVGFGYNSPLHFGNGTRLTVT.

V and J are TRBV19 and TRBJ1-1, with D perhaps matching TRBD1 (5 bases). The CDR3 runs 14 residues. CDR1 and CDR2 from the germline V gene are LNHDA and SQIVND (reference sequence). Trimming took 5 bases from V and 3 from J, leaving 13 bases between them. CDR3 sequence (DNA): TGTGCCAGTAGTGTCCGGGACGTTGACACTGAAGCTTTCTTT. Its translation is CASSVRDVDTEAFF.

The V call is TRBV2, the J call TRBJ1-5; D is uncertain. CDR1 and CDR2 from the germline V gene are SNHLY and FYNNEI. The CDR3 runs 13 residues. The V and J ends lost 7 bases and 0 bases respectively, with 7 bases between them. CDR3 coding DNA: TGTGCCAGCACCCCTTATAGCAATCAGCCCCAGCATTTT. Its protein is CASTPYSNQPQHF.